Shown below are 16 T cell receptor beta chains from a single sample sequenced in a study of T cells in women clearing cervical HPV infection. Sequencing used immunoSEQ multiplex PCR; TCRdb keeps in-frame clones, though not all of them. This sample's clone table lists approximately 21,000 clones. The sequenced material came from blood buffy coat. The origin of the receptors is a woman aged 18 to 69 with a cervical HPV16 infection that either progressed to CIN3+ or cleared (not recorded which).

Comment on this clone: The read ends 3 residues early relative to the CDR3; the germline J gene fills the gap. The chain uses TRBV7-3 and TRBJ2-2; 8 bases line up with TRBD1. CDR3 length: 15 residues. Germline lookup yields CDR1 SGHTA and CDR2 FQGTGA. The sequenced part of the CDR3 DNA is TGTGCCAGCAGCCTCTCGGGGACAGGAAATGAAAAG. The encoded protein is CASSLSGTGNEK. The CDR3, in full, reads CASSLSGTGNEKLFF.

The CDR3 here is CSVEGLASLSSSYNDYTF. Incomplete CDR3 DNA: TGCAGCGTTGAAGGTTTAGCATCCCTAAGCAGCTCCTACAATGAC. This rearrangement joins TRBV29-1 to TRBJ1-2; D gene ambiguous. The sequenced fragment ends 3 residues before the CDR3 boundary, so the rest is inferred from the germline J gene. Germline CDR1 is SQVTM and CDR2 is ANQGSEA. The CDR3 is 18 residues long.

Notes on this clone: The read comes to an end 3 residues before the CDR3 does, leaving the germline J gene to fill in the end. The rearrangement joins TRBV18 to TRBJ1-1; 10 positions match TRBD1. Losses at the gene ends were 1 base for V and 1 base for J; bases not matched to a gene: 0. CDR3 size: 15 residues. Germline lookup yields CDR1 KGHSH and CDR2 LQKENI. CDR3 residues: CASSPRDRGNTEAFF. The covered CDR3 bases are TGTGCCAGCTCACCACGGGACAGGGGGAACACTGAA.

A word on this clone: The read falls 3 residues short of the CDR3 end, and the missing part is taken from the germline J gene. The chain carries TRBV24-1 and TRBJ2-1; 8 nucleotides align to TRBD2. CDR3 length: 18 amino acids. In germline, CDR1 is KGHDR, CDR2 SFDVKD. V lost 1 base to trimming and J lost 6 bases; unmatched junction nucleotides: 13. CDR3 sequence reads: CATSDFGMGSGSLNEQFF. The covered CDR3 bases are TGTGCCACCAGTGATTTCGGCATGGGGAGCGGGAGCCTCAATGAG.

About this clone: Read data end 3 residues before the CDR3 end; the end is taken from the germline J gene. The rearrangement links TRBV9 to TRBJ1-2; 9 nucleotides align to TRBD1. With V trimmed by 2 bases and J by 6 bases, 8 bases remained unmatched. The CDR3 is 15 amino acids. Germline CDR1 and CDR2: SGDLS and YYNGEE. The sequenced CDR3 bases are TGTGCCAGCAGCGTCCGGGACAGGGTCGGAGATGGC. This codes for CASSVRDRVGDG. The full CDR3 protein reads CASSVRDRVGDGYTF.

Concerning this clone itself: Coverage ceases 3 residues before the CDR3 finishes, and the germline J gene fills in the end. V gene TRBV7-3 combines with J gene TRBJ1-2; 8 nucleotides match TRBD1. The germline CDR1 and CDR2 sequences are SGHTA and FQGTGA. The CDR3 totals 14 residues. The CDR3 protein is CASSLMGTGNIYTF. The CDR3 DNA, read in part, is TGTGCCAGCAGCTTAATGGGGACAGGCAACATC.

CDR3 sequence: CASGERDPSRYTF. CDR3 DNA, as far as it was read: TGTGCCAGCGGAGAGCGGGACCCGAGCCGC. The chain employs TRBV6-2 or TRBV6-3 and TRBJ1-2, with D tentatively TRBD1 (5 bases). The read halts 3 residues ahead of the CDR3 end, with the missing end drawn from the germline J gene. CDR1 MNHEY and CDR2 SVGEGT come from the germline V gene. The CDR3 covers 13 residues.

The chain's CDR3 is CASRIEGGRADTQYF. The CDR3 DNA, read in part, is TGTGCCAGCAGGATAGAAGGGGGCAGGGCAGATACG. The J gene is TRBJ2-3, the V gene TRBV7-9; 7 bases map to TRBD1. The read gets to within 3 residues of the CDR3 end, and the germline J gene fills in the rest. There are 15 residues in the CDR3. Germline lookup yields CDR1 SEHNR and CDR2 FQNEAQ (reference sequence). Trimming cost V 6 bases and J 4 bases; bases outside gene matches: 10.

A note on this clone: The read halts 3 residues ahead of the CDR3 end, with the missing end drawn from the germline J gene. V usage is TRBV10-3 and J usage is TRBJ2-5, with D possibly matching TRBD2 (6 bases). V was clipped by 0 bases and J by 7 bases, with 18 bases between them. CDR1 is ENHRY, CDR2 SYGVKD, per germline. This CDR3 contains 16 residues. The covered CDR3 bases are TGTGCCATCAGTGAGTCGAGGCGTTCGCAGGAGGGGACC. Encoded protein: CAISESRRSQEGT. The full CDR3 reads CAISESRRSQEGTQYF.

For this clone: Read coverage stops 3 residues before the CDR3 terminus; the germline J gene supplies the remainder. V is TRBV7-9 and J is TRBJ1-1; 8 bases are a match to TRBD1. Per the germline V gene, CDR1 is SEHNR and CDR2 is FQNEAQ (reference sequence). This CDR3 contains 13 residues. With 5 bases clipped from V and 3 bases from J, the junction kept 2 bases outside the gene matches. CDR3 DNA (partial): TGTGCCAGCAGCACACAGGGGGACACTGAA. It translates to CASSTQGDTE. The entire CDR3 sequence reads CASSTQGDTEAFF.

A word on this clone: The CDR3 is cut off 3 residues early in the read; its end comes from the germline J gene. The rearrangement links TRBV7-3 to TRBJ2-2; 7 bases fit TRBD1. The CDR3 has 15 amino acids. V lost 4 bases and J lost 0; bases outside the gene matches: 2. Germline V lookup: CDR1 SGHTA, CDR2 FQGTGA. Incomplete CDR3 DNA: TGTGCCAGCAGCTCCGGGACAGCGAACACCGGGGAG. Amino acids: CASSSGTANTGE. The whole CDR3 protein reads CASSSGTANTGELFF. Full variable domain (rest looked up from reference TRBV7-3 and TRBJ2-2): GAGVSQTPSNKVTEKGKYVELRCDPISGHTALYWYRQSLGQGPEFLIYFQGTGAADDSGLPNDRFFAVRPEGSVSTLKIQRTERGDSAVYLCASSSGTANTGELFFGEGSRLTVL.

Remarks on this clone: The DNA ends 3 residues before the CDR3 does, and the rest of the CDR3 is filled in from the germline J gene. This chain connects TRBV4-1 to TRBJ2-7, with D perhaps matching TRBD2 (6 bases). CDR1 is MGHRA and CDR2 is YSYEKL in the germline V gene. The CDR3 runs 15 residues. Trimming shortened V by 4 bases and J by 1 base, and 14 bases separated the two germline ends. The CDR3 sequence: CASSPSLAASYEQYF. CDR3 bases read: TGCGCCAGCAGCCCCTCCTTAGCGGCTTCCTACGAG.

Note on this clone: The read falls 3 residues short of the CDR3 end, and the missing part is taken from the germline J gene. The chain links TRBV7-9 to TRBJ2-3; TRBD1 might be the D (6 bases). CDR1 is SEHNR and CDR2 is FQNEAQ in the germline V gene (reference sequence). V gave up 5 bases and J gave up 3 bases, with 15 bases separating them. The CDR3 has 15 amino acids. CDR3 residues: CASSPRQARTDTQYF. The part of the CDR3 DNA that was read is TGTGCCAGCAGCCCCCGACAGGCTAGGACAGATACG. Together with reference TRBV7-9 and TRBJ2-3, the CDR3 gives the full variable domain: DTGVSQNPRHKITKRGQNVTFRCDPISEHNRLYWYRQTLGQGPEFLTYFQNEAQLEKSRLLSDRFSAERPKGSFSTLEIQRTEQGDSAMYLCASSPRQARTDTQYFGPGTRLTVL.

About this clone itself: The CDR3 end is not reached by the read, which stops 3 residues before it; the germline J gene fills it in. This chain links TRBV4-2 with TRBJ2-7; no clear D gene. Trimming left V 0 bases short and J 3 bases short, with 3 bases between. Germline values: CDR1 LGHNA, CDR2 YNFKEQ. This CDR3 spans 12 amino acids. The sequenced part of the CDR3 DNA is TGTGCCAGCAGCCAAGACAGCTACGAG. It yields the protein CASSQDSYE. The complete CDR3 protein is CASSQDSYEQYF.

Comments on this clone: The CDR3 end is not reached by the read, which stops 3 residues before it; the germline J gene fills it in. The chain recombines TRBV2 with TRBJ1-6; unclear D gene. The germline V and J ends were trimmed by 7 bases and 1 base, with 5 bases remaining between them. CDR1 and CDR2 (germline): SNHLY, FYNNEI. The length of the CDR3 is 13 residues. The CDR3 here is CASMTSYNSPLHF. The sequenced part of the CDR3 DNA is TGTGCCAGCATGACATCCTATAATTCACCC.

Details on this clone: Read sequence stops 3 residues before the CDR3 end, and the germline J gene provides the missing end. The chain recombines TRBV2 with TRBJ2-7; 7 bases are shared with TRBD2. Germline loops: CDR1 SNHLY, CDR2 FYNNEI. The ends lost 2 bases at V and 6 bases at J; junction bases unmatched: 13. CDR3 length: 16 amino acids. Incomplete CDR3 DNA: TGTGCCAGCAGTGAAAGTTTAATGAGACTAGCTGTCGAG. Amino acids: CASSESLMRLAVE. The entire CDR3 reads CASSESLMRLAVEQYF.